This T cell receptor beta chain is from a study of CD4 T cells in relation to SARS-CoV-2 and coronaviruses. This clone appeared a few times. Its antigen is unidentified. Unexposed donor CD4+ T cells date from about 2010-2018, before the COVID-19 pandemic. CD4+ T cells were isolated from the cells after about 11 days of culture. Measured with immunoSEQ multiplex PCR; TCRdb has only the in-frame clones, and not every one. The data show about 26,000 clones, 73% seen once. Germline values: CDR1 LNHDA, CDR2 SQIVND (reference sequence). The CDR3 length is 16 residues. Trimming took 4 bases from V and 4 from J; bases not matched to a gene: 12.

This clonotype was obtained from a human donor in good health. Sequencing was performed on CD4+ T cells from PBMCs, cultured in vitro. The V gene is TRBV19, the J gene TRBJ1-1; 7 nucleotides match TRBD1. The CDR3 nucleotides read TGTGCCAGTAGTAATCCTTATAGGGGGCGTATCACTGAAGCTTTCTTT. Its protein is CASSNPYRGRITEAFF.